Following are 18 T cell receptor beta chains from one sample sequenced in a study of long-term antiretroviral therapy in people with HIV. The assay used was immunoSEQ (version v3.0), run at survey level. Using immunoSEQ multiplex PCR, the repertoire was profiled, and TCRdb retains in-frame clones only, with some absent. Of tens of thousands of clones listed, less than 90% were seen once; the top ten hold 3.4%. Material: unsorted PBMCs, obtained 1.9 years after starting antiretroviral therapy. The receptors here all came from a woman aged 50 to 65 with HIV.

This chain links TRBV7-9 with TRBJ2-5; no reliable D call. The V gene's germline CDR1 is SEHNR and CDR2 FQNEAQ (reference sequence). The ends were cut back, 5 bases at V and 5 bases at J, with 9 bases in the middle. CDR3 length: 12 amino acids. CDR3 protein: CASSRMGETQYF. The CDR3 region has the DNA TGTGCCAGCAGCCGTATGGGGGAGACCCAGTACTTC.

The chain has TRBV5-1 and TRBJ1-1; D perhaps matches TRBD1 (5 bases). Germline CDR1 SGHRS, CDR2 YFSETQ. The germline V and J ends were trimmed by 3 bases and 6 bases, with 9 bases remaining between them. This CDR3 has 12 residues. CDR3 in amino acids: CASSYQGSEAFF. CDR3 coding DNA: TGCGCCAGCAGCTACCAGGGTTCTGAAGCTTTCTTT.

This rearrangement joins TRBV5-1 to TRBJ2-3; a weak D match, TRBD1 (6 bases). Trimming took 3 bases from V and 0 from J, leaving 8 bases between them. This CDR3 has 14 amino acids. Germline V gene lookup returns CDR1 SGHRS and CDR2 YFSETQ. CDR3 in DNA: TGCGCCAGCAGCTCGCAGGGGAGCACAGATACGCAGTATTTT. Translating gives CASSSQGSTDTQYF.

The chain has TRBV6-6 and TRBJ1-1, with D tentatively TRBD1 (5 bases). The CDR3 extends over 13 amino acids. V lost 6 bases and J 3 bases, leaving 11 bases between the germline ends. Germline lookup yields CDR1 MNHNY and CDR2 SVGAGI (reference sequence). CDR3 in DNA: TGTGCCAGCAGGGGTCAGGGTTACACTGAAGCTTTCTTT. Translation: CASRGQGYTEAFF.

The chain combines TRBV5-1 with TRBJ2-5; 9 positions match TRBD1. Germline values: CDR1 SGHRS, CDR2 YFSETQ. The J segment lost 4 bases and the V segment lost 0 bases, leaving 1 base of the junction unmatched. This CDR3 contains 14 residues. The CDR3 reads CASSLGQGVETQYF. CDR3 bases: TGCGCCAGCAGCTTGGGACAGGGGGTAGAGACCCAGTACTTC.

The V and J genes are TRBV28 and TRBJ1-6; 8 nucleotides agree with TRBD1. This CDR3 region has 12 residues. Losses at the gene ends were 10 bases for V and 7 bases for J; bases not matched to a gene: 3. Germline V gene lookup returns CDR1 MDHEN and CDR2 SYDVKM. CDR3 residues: CANRQGNSPLHF. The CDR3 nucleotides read TGTGCCAACCGACAGGGGAATTCACCCCTCCACTTT.

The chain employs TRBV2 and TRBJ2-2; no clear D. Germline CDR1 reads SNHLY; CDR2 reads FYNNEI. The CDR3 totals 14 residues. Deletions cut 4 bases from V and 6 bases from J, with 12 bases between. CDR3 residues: CASSVLNVAGELFF. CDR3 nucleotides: TGTGCCAGCAGTGTTTTGAATGTCGCCGGGGAGCTGTTTTTT.

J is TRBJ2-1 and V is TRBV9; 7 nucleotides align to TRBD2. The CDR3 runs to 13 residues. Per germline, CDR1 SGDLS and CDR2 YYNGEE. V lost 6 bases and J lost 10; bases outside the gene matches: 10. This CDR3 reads CASTLGTTGEQFF. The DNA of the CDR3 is TGTGCCAGCACCCTAGGGACTACCGGGGAGCAGTTCTTC.

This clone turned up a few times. CDR3 in DNA: TGTGCCAGCAGCTTGGGGGAGGACTCACGCGAGCAGTACTTC. It codes for CASSLGEDSREQYF. The chain links TRBV7-7 to TRBJ2-7; the D gene is possibly TRBD2 (6 bases). The CDR3 is made up of 14 amino acids. Between the trimmed V and J ends, which lost 3 bases and 6 bases, there was a span of 15 bases. Germline CDR1 reads SSHAT; CDR2 reads FNYEAQ (reference sequence).

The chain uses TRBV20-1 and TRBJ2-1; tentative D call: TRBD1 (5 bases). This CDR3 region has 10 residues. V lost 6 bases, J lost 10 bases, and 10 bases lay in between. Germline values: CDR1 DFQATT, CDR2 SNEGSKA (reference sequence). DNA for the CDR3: TGCAGTGCCAGGGCCACCGAGCAGTTCTTC. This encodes CSARATEQFF.

The CDR3 reads CASRGRETDTQYF. The CDR3 nucleotides read TGTGCCAGTCGGGGCAGGGAGACAGATACGCAGTATTTT. The chain couples TRBV19 to TRBJ2-3; D may be TRBD1 or TRBD2 (5 bases each). CDR1 and CDR2 (germline): LNHDA, SQIVND (reference sequence). Trimming took 8 bases from V and 3 from J, leaving 12 bases between them. The length of the CDR3 is 13 residues.

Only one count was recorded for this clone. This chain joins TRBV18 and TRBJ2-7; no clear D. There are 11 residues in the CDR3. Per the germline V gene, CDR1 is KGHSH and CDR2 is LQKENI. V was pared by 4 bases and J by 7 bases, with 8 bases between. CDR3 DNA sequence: TGTGCCAGCTCACGGCTGGAAGAGCAGTACTTC. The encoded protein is CASSRLEEQYF.

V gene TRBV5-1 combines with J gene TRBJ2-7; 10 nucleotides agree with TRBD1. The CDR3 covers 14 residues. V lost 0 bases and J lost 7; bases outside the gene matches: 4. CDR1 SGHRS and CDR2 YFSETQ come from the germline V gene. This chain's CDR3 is CASSLGQGAREQYF. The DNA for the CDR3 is TGCGCCAGCAGCTTGGGACAGGGGGCACGTGAGCAGTACTTC.

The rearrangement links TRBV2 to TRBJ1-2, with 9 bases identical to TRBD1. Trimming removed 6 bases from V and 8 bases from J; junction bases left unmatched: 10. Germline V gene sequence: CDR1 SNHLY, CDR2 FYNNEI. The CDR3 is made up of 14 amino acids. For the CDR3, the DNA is TGTGCCAGCAGCAAAAAACAGGGGGCGGGCGGCTACACCTTC. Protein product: CASSKKQGAGGYTF.

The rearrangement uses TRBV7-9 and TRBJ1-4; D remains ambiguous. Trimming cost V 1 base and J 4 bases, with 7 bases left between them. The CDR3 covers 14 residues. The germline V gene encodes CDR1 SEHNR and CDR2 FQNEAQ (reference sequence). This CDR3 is CASSLGQFNEKLFF. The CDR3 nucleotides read TGTGCCAGCAGCTTAGGCCAGTTTAATGAAAAACTGTTTTTT.

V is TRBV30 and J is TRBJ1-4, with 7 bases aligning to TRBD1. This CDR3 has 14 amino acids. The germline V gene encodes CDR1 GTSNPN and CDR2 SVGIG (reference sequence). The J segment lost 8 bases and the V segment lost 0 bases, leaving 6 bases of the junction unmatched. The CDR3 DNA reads TGTGCCTGGAGTGTCCACAGGGGCGACGAAAAACTGTTTTTT. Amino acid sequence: CAWSVHRGDEKLFF.

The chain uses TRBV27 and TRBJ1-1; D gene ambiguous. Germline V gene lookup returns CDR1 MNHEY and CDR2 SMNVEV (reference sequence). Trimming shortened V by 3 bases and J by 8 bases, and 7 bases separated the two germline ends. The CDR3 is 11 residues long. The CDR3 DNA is TGTGCCAGCAGTTTGGGCAACGAAGCTTTCTTT. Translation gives CASSLGNEAFF.

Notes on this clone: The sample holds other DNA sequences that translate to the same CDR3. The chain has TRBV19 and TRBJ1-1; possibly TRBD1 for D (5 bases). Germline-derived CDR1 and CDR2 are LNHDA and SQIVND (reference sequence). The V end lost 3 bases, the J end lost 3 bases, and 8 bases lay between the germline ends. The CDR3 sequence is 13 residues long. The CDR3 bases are TGTGCCAGTAGTATTCTAGGGGACACTGAAGCTTTCTTT. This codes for CASSILGDTEAFF.